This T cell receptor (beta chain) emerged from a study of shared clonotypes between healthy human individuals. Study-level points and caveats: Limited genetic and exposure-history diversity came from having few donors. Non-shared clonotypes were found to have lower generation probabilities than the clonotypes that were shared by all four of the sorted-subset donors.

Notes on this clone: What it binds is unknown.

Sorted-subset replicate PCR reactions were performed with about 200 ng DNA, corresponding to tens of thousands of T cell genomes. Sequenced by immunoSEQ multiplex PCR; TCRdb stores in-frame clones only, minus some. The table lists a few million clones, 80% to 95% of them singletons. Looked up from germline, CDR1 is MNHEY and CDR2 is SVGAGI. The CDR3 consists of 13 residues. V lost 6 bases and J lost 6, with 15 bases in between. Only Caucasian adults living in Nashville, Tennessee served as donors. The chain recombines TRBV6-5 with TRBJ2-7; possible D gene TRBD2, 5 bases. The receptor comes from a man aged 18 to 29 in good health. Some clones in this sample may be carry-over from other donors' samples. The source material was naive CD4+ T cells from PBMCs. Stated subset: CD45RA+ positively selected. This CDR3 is CASSLGSLGEQYF. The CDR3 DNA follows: TGTGCCAGCAGCCTTGGGAGTCTAGGCGAGCAGTACTTC.